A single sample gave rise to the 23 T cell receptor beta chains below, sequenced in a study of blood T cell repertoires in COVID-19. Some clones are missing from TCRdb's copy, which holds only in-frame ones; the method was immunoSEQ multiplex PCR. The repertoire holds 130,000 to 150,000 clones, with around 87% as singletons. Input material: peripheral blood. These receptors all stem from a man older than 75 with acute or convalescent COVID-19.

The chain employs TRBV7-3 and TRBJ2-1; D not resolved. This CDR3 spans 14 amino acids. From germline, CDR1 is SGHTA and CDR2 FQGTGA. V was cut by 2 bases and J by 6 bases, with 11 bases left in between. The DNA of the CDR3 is TGTGCCAGCAGCTTAGCCGGTTTTGGCAATGAGCAGTTCTTC. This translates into CASSLAGFGNEQFF.

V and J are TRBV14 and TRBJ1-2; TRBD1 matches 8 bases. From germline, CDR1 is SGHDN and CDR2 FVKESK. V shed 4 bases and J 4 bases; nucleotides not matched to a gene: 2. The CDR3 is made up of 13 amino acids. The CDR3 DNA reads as TGTGCCAGCAGCCGAACAGGGGGCTATGGCTACACCTTC. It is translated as CASSRTGGYGYTF.

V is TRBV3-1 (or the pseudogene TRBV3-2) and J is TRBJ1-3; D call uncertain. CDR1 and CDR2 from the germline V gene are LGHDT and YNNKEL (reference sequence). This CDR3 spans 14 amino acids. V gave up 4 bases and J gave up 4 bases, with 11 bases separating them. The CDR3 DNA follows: TGTGCCAGCAGCCCCGTTACCGAGGGAAACACCATATATTTT. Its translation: CASSPVTEGNTIYF.

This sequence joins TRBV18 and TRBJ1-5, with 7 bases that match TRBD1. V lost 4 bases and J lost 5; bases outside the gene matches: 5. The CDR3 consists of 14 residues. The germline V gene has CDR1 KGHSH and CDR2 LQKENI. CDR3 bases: TGTGCCAGCTCACTAACAGGGGCAGATCAGCCCCAGCATTTT. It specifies CASSLTGADQPQHF. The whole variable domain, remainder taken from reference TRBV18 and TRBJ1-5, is NAGVMQNPRHLVRRRGQEARLRCSPMKGHSHVYWYRQLPEEGLKFMVYLQKENIIDESGMPKERFSAEFPKEGPSILRIQQVVRGDSAAYFCASSLTGADQPQHFGDGTRLSIL.

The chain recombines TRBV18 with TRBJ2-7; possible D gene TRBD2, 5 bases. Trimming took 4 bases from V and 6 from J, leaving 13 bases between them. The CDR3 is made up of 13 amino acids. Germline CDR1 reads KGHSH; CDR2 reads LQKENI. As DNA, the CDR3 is TGTGCCAGCTCACTGGACTTAAAAGGCGAGCAGTACTTC. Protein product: CASSLDLKGEQYF.

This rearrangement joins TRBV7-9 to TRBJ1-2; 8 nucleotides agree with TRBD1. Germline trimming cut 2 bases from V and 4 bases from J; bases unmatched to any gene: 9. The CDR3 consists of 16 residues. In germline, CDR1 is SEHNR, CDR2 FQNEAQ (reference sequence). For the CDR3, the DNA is TGTGCCAGCAGCTTAAGTACGACAGGGGTACTCTATGGCTACACCTTC. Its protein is CASSLSTTGVLYGYTF.

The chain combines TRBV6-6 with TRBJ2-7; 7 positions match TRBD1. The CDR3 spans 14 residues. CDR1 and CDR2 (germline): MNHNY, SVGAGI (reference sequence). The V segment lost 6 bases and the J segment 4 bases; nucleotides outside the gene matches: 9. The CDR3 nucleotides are TGTGCCAGCAGCCACACAGGGGATGTATACGAGCAGTACTTC. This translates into CASSHTGDVYEQYF.

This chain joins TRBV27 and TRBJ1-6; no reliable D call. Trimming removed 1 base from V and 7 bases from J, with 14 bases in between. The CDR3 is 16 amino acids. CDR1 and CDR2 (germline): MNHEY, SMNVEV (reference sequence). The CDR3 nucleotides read TGTGCCAGCAGTTTATTGAAGAGAGCGATGAATTCACCCCTCCACTTT. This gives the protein CASSLLKRAMNSPLHF.

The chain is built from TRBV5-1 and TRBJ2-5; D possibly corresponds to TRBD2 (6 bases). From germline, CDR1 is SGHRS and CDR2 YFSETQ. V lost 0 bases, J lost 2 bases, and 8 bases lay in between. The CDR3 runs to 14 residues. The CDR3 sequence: CASSLEGTQETQYF. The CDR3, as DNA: TGCGCCAGCAGCTTGGAAGGGACTCAAGAGACCCAGTACTTC.

This CDR3 is CASSHQDRGTEAFF. The DNA of the CDR3 is TGCGCCAGCAGCCACCAGGACAGGGGCACTGAAGCTTTCTTT. This chain connects TRBV5-1 to TRBJ1-1, with TRBD1 matching over 9 bases. This CDR3 comprises 14 residues. V lost 4 bases to trimming and J lost 4 bases; unmatched junction nucleotides: 5. CDR1 SGHRS and CDR2 YFSETQ come from the germline V gene.

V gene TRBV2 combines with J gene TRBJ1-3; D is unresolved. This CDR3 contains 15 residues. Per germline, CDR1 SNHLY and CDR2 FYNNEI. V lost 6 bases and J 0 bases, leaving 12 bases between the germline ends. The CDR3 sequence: CASRATPSSGNTIYF. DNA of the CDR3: TGTGCCAGCAGAGCGACCCCCAGCTCTGGAAACACCATATATTTT. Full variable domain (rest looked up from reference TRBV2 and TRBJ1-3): EPEVTQTPSHQVTQMGQEVILRCVPISNHLYFYWYRQILGQKVEFLVSFYNNEISEKSEIFDDQFSVERPDGSNFTLKIRSTKLEDSAMYFCASRATPSSGNTIYFGEGSWLTVV.

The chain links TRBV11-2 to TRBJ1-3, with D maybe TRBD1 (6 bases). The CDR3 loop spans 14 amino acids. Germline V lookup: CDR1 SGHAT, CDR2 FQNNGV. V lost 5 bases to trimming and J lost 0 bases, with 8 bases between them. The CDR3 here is CASSLGHSGNTIYF. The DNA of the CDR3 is TGTGCCAGCAGCCTGGGACACTCTGGAAACACCATATATTTT.

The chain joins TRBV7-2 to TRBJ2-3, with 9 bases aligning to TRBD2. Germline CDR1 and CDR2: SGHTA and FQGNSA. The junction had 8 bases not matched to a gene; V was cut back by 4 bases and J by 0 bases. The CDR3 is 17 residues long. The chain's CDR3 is CASSSPLAGTSTDTQYF. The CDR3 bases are TGTGCCAGCAGCTCCCCGCTAGCGGGGACTAGCACAGATACGCAGTATTTT.

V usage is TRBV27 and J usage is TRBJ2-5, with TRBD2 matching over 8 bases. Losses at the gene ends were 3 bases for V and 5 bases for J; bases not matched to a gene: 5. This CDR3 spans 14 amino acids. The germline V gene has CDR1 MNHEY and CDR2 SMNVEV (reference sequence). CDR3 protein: CASSFGGLEETQYF. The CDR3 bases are TGTGCCAGCAGTTTTGGGGGACTAGAGGAGACCCAGTACTTC.

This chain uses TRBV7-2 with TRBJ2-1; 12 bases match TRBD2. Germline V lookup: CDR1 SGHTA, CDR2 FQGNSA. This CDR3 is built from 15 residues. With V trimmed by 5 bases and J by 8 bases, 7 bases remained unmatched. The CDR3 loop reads CASSPWTSGVDEQFF. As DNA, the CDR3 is TGTGCCAGCAGCCCTTGGACTAGCGGGGTCGATGAGCAGTTCTTC.

The DNA for the CDR3 is TGTGCCACCAGTGAGCGACTAGCGGGAGGGCTGGAGACCCAGTACTTC. Its protein product is CATSERLAGGLETQYF. The chain is built from TRBV24-1 and TRBJ2-5; TRBD2 matches 14 bases. From germline, CDR1 is KGHDR and CDR2 SFDVKD. V lost 4 bases and J lost 5; bases outside the gene matches: 5. The CDR3 covers 16 residues.

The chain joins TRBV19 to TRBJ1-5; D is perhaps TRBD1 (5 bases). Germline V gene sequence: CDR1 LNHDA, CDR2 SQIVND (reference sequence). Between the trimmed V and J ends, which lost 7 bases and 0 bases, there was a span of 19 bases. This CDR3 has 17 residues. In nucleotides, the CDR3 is TGTGCCAGTAATCGACAGAGTAGCACTAATAGCAATCAGCCCCAGCATTTT. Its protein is CASNRQSSTNSNQPQHF.

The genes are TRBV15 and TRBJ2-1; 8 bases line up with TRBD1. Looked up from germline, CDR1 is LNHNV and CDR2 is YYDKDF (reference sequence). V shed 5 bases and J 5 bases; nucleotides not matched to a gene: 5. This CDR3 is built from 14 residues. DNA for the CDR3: TGTGCCACCAGCCTGGGACAGGCGAACAATGAGCAGTTCTTC. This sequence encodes CATSLGQANNEQFF.

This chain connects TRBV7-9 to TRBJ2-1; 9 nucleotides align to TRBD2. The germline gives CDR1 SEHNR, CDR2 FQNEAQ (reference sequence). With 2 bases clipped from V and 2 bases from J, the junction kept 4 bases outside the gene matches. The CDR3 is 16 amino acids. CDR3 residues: CASSLRLAATYNEQFF. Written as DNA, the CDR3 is TGTGCCAGCAGCTTACGACTAGCGGCCACCTACAATGAGCAGTTCTTC. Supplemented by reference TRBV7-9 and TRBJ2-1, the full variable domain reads DTGVSQNPRHKITKRGQNVTFRCDPISEHNRLYWYRQTLGQGPEFLTYFQNEAQLEKSRLLSDRFSAERPKGSFSTLEIQRTEQGDSAMYLCASSLRLAATYNEQFFGPGTRLTVL.

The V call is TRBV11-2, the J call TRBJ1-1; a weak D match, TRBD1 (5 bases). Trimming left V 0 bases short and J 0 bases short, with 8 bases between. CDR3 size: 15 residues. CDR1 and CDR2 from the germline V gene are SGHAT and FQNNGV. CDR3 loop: CASSLDRVVNTEAFF. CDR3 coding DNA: TGTGCCAGCAGCTTAGACAGGGTGGTGAACACTGAAGCTTTCTTT.

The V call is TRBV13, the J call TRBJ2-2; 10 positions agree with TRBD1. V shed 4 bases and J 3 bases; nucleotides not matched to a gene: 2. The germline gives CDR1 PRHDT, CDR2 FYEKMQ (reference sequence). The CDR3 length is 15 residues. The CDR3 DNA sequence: TGTGCCAGCAGCTATGGACAGGGGGACACCGGGGAGCTGTTTTTT. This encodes CASSYGQGDTGELFF.

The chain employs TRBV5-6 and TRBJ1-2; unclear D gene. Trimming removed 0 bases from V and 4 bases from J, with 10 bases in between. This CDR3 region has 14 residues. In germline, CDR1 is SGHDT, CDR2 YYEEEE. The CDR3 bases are TGTGCCAGCAGCTTGGGTTCCGTCCCCTATGGCTACACCTTC. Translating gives CASSLGSVPYGYTF.

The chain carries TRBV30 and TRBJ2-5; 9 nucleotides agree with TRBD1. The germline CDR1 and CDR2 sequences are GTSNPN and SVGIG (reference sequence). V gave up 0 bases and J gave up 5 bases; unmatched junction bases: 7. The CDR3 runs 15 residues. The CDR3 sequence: CAWSVTGGLRETQYF. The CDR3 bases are TGTGCCTGGAGTGTAACAGGGGGCCTTAGGGAGACCCAGTACTTC.